This record looks at one T cell receptor beta chain sequence and its context. At one end the junction does not follow the germline gene, possibly because of a read error. Authors' analysis steps: Cell counts per sample came from amplifying reference gene primers. Libraries were prepared by immunoSEQ multiplex PCR; TCRdb keeps only in-frame clonotypes and omits some of them. V and J calls plus clone size are reproduced from that table; the DNA served to infer D and trimming. The sample holds more than 200,000 clones, about nine tenths seen once. There are 15 residues in the CDR3. Germline CDR1 SSHAT, CDR2 FNYEAQ (reference sequence). The data were obtained in a study of blood T cell repertoires in COVID-19.

The V and J genes are TRBV7-7 and TRBJ2-5; 8 positions match TRBD2. The sequencing input was peripheral blood. The sequence derives from a man older than 75 with acute or convalescent COVID-19. CDR3 in amino acids: CASSSYSGTRETQYF. CDR3 bases: TGTGCTAGCAGCTCGTATAGCGGGACCAGGGAGACCCAGTACTTC.